Each of the 15 T cell receptor beta chains below was sequenced from the same sample in a study of T cell repertoires in cytomegalovirus infection. Each CDR3 protein is one row after TCRdb ran MiXCR on the reads. The data show a few hundred thousand distinct CDR3 sequences, around a quarter seen once. The sequenced sample consisted of PBMCs. These receptors originate from a human donor in good health (CMV status not recorded). Some clones in this sample may be carry-over from other donors' samples.

The sample holds a few counts of this clonotype. V and J are TRBV2 and TRBJ2-5; 11 bases align to TRBD2. Germline CDR1 and CDR2: SNHLY and FYNNEI. The CDR3 is 15 amino acids. Trimming at V came to 7 bases and at J to 2 bases, leaving 6 bases not matched to a gene. The CDR3 nucleotides are TGTGCCAGCATTCCCTTAGCGGGAGGGCAAGAGACCCAGTACTTC. It codes for CASIPLAGGQETQYF. Full variable domain (rest looked up from reference TRBV2 and TRBJ2-5): EPEVTQTPSHQVTQMGQEVILRCVPISNHLYFYWYRQILGQKVEFLVSFYNNEISEKSEIFDDQFSVERPDGSNFTLKIRSTKLEDSAMYFCASIPLAGGQETQYFGPGTRLLVL.

V usage is TRBV5-4 and J usage is TRBJ2-1, with TRBD1 as a possible D gene (6 bases). V gave up 4 bases and J gave up 5 bases, with 16 bases separating them. The CDR3 is made up of 15 amino acids. Germline-derived CDR1 and CDR2 are SGHNT and YYREEE (reference sequence). CDR3 nucleotide sequence: TGTGCCAGCAGCCCACGGGACACCGGGAACAATGAGCAGTTCTTC. Translation gives CASSPRDTGNNEQFF.

V usage is TRBV12-3 or TRBV12-4 and J usage is TRBJ2-5, with 11 positions matching TRBD2. This CDR3 region has 18 residues. Losses at the gene ends were 5 bases for V and 2 bases for J; bases not matched to a gene: 13. The CDR3 here is CASSPPPLAGGSQETQYF. For the CDR3, the DNA is TGTGCCAGCAGTCCACCCCCCTTAGCGGGAGGGAGTCAAGAGACCCAGTACTTC.

This chain joins TRBV20-1 and TRBJ2-5; possibly TRBD2 for D (5 bases). Germline loops: CDR1 DFQATT, CDR2 SNEGSKA (reference sequence). With 3 bases removed from V and 0 bases from J, the gap between germline ends came to 5 bases. This CDR3 region has 12 residues. The CDR3 DNA reads TGCAGTGCTAGCGGGAACCAAGAGACCCAGTACTTC. Protein sequence: CSASGNQETQYF.

The chain couples TRBV10-1 to TRBJ2-7, with TRBD2 identical over 13 bases. Germline assignment: CDR1 WNHNN and CDR2 SYGVQD (reference sequence). V was clipped by 2 bases and J by 6 bases; unmatched bases: 4. The CDR3 loop spans 15 amino acids. The CDR3 loop is CASSEGTSGTSEQYV. The CDR3 DNA is TGCGCCAGCAGTGAGGGGACTAGCGGGACTAGCGAGCAGTACGTC.

There are many counts of this clonotype. The chain links TRBV28 to TRBJ2-3; TRBD2 matches at 7 bases. Germline trimming cut 5 bases from V and 4 bases from J; bases unmatched to any gene: 3. CDR3 length: 13 amino acids. CDR1 is MDHEN and CDR2 is SYDVKM in the germline V gene. The CDR3 is CASSRTRADTQYF. The CDR3 nucleotides read TGTGCCAGCAGTAGGACTAGAGCAGATACGCAGTATTTT.

This clonotype came up a few times. The chain links TRBV2 to TRBJ1-5; 7 bases match TRBD1. The CDR3 is 14 amino acids. J lost 5 bases, V lost 6 bases, and 7 bases had no gene match. Germline loops: CDR1 SNHLY, CDR2 FYNNEI. CDR3 region: CASRNRGLDQPQHF. The CDR3 DNA reads as TGTGCCAGCAGGAACAGGGGATTAGATCAGCCCCAGCATTTT.

This clonotype was recorded at least ten times. The chain recombines TRBV10-3 with TRBJ2-3, with 9 positions matching TRBD1. The V gene end was trimmed by 0 bases and the J gene end by 5 bases; junction bases not matched to a gene: 6. CDR1 and CDR2 from the germline V gene are ENHRY and SYGVKD. The CDR3 length is 16 residues. For the CDR3, the DNA is TGTGCCATCAGTGAGTCTGAACAGGGGGCTGGAGATACGCAGTATTTT. It translates to CAISESEQGAGDTQYF.

This clonotype was counted between two and nine times. V is TRBV30 and J is TRBJ2-1, with 7 bases lining up with TRBD2. This CDR3 has 14 residues. The V gene's germline CDR1 is GTSNPN and CDR2 SVGIG (reference sequence). The V gene end was trimmed by 2 bases and the J gene end by 7 bases; junction bases not matched to a gene: 8. The CDR3 DNA reads as TGTGCCTGGAGTCGAGGGAGGGTTGGGAATGAGCAGTTCTTC. Translation gives CAWSRGRVGNEQFF.

This clonotype was seen a few times. Germline is not matched at one junction end, which may reflect a read error. V and J are TRBV7-7 and TRBJ2-1; TRBD2 aligns across 9 bases. The CDR3 is made up of 14 amino acids. Germline lookup yields CDR1 SSHAT and CDR2 FNYEAQ (reference sequence). This CDR3 is CASSLREGSDEQFF. The DNA of the CDR3 is TGTGCTAGCAGCTTGCGGGAGGGGAGCGATGAGCAGTTCTTC.

The V gene is TRBV12-3 or TRBV12-4, the J gene TRBJ2-7; D possibly corresponds to TRBD1 (6 bases). CDR3 size: 15 residues. The ends were cut back, 2 bases at V and 6 bases at J, with 17 bases in the middle. The CDR3 DNA sequence: TGTGCCAGCAGTTTAACGGACAGCCTACGTGGCGAGCAGTACTTC. Protein product: CASSLTDSLRGEQYF.

This clonotype was counted only a few times. This chain joins TRBV11-2 and TRBJ2-1; TRBD2 matches 10 bases. CDR1 and CDR2 from the germline V gene are SGHAT and FQNNGV. V lost 1 base to trimming and J lost 7 bases; unmatched junction nucleotides: 7. The CDR3 totals 16 residues. This CDR3 is CASSLGGLARGNEQFF. CDR3 DNA: TGTGCCAGCAGCTTAGGGGGACTAGCGCGTGGGAATGAGCAGTTCTTC.

This clonotype appeared a few times. The rearrangement uses TRBV6-1 and TRBJ2-2; D unresolved. V lost 10 bases, J lost 5 bases, and 8 bases lay in between. Germline CDR1 and CDR2: MNHNS and SASEGT. The CDR3 covers 11 residues. Written as DNA, the CDR3 is TGTGCCACGAAAGCTACCGGGGAGCTGTTTTTT. It is translated as CATKATGELFF.

This chain joins TRBV5-1 and TRBJ2-7; 7 bases align to TRBD2. The CDR3 runs 16 residues. J was trimmed by 3 bases and V by 3 bases; bases with no gene match: 12. Germline V lookup: CDR1 SGHRS, CDR2 YFSETQ. CDR3 amino acids: CASSWDTAGVGYEQYF. The CDR3 DNA sequence: TGCGCCAGCAGCTGGGATACGGCGGGAGTGGGCTACGAGCAGTACTTC.

This clonotype was recorded at least ten times. J is TRBJ2-7 and V is TRBV7-2, with 8 positions matching TRBD1. This CDR3 comprises 14 residues. Germline trimming cut 5 bases from V and 2 bases from J; bases unmatched to any gene: 5. CDR1 and CDR2 from the germline V gene are SGHTA and FQGNSA. The CDR3 DNA reads TGTGCCAGCAGCGGGACAGGTTACACCTACGAGCAGTACTTC. It is translated as CASSGTGYTYEQYF.